The TCR beta chain described here comes from a study of blood T cell repertoires in COVID-19. Across the study: PBMCs, B-cell-depleted T cells, or T cells were the source of the cDNA or gDNA that made up the material.

Trimming pared 4 bases from V and 0 bases from J, leaving 14 bases between. Germline CDR1 reads SGHRS; CDR2 reads YFSETQ. This CDR3 is built from 16 residues. Clones were read by immunoSEQ multiplex PCR, and TCRdb kept only the in-frame ones, dropping some. This sample carries some 100,000 clones, 85% to 90% of them seen once, and the ten largest clones take 1.5%. The material sequenced was peripheral blood. The chain links TRBV5-1 to TRBJ1-3, with a tentative D call TRBD1 (6 bases). The TCR originated in a human donor with active COVID-19. The donor label of this sample is uncertain. This chain's CDR3 is CASSTSTGTSGNTIYF. The CDR3 nucleotides are TGCGCCAGCAGCACTTCGACAGGAACCTCTGGAAACACCATATATTTT.